Listed here is a single T cell receptor (beta chain). The antigen this receptor binds is unknown. Within one base of it there is no much larger clone, and no base qualities were kept. Patients with autoimmune disease history or receiving systemic immunosuppression were excluded from the trial. Peripheral blood for TCR sequencing was collected from all dose cohorts at baseline, on cycle 4 day 1, and on cycle 7 day 1. The samples were taken from a phase I, first-in-human, multicenter, open-label dose-escalation trial of ivuxolimab. Adults with locally advanced or metastatic melanoma, renal cell, hepatocellular, or head and neck squamous cell carcinoma were enrolled in the trial. Before TCR sequencing, CD4+ T cells and CD8+ T cells were sorted from peripheral blood as separate populations. Genomic DNA was extracted from sorted cells for sequencing of the TCRbeta CDR3 region. The immunoSEQ Assay was used for sequencing of TCRbeta CDR3 regions. TCRdb stores this immuneACCESS table with in-frame sequences only. Part of the clones is absent; in the studies checked, under half of the shortfall reflects unresolved V genes, and no reason is known for the rest. This sample holds under 100,000 clones; 75% to 95% were observed only once. The ten biggest clones cover roughly 2.6% of the sample.

The data were obtained in a study of OX40 agonist ivuxolimab in advanced cancers. At the level of the whole study: Ivuxolimab, which targeted the costimulatory receptor OX40 (CD134), was an agonistic, fully human IgG2 monoclonal antibody. Intravenous ivuxolimab was administered to patients every 2 weeks at six dose levels: 0.01, 0.1, 0.3, 1.5, 3 and 10 mg/kg. Of the approximately 54 dose-escalation patients, hepatocellular carcinoma was present in 19, melanoma in some 15, renal cell carcinoma in 9 and head and neck cancer in 9. In the dose-escalation cohort, 75% to 90% of patients were male, and the mean age was approximately 60 years with a range of roughly 20 to 79. Patients were allowed to have had prior anti-PD-1, anti-PD-L1 or anti-CTLA-4 therapy, and more than 30% of the dose-escalation patients had previously received checkpoint inhibitors. Three dose-escalation patients achieved partial responses, one with hepatocellular carcinoma and two with cutaneous melanoma. Peripheral TCRbeta sequencing aimed to test whether ivuxolimab altered TCR sequence diversity and caused clonal T-cell expansion. The monotherapy dose-escalation portion (N of about 50 patients) of the phase I ivuxolimab trial is reported in the paper.

Overall results and qualifications from the work: Clonal expansion of both CD4+ and CD8+ blood T cells was observed from baseline to week 6 at doses 0.1 to 3.0 mg/kg. The antigen specificity of the clonally expanded peripheral T cells was not determined. After ivuxolimab, CD8+ T cells had more expanded clones than CD4+ T cells on average. Low levels of normalized T-cell clonal expansion were also shown by some nonresponding patients. In partial responders in the 0.1-3.0 mg/kg groups, normalized peripheral clonal expansion was found to be among the lowest, especially among CD8+ T cells.

CDR1 and CDR2, per the germline V gene, are MNHNS and SASEGT. V sheds 2 bases and J sheds 10 bases, leaving 18 bases between their ends. The CDR3 has 15 amino acids, counting the end cysteine and phenylalanine. Only CDR3 DNA remains: 45 bases, in frame from the first base. The receptor was derived from an adult with an advanced solid tumor such as melanoma, head and neck, liver or kidney cancer. The sequencing here drew on CD4+ or CD8+ T cells sorted from blood, taken in a trial of the OX40 agonist ivuxolimab. The rearrangement joined TRBV6-1 to TRBJ2-1; TRBD1 is a possible D gene, resting on 7 matching bases. The DNA reads TGTGCCAGCAGTGAAAGGGGGGCAGGGGGAGCGGAGCAGTTCTTC. It codes for CASSERGAGGAEQFF.